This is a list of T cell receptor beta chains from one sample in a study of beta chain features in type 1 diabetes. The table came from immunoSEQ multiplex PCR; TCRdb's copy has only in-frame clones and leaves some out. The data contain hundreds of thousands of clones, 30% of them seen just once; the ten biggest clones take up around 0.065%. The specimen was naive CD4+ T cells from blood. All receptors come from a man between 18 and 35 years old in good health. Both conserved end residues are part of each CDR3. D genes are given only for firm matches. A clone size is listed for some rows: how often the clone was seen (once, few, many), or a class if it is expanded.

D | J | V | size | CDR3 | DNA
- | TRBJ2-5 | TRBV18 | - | CASSPGSQETQYF | TGTGCCAGCTCACCAGGGTCCCAAGAGACCCAGTACTTC
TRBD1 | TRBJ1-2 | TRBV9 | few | CASSVGTGDYGYTF | TGTGCCAGCAGCGTCGGGACAGGGGACTATGGCTACACCTTC
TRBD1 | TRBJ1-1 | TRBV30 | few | CAWSPKDRATEAFF | TGTGCCTGGAGTCCAAAGGACAGGGCCACTGAAGCTTTCTTT
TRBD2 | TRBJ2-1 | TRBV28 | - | CASSIRSWGGEQFF | TGTGCCAGCAGTATCCGATCCTGGGGAGGGGAGCAGTTCTTC
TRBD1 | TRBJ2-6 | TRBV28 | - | CASSLSGGSGANVLTF | TGTGCCAGCAGTTTATCAGGGGGCTCTGGGGCCAACGTCCTGACTTTC
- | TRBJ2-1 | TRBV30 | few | CAWSKQGIDEQFF | TGTGCCTGGAGTAAGCAGGGGATCGATGAGCAGTTCTTC
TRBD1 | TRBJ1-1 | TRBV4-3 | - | CASSQDIRDREGPEAFF | TGCGCCAGCAGCCAAGATATTCGGGACAGGGAGGGTCCTGAAGCTTTCTTT
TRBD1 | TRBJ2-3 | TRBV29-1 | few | CSGGTVHTDTQYF | TGCAGCGGGGGGACAGTTCACACAGATACGCAGTATTTT
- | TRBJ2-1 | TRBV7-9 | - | CASSLAGSTYNEQFF | TGTGCCAGCAGCTTAGCGGGGAGCACCTACAATGAGCAGTTCTTC
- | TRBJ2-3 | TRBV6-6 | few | CASSNTDTQYF | TGTGCCAGCAGTAATACAGATACGCAGTATTTT
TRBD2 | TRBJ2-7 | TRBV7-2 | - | CASSPLAGGYYEQYF | TGTGCCAGCAGCCCTTTAGCGGGTGGTTACTACGAGCAGTACTTC
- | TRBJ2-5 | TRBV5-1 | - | CASSSRTYEETQYF | TGCGCCAGCAGCTCAAGGACCTACGAAGAGACCCAGTACTTC
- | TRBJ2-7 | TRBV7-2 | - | CASSLSGPSSYEQYF | TGTGCCAGCAGCCTAAGCGGCCCGAGCTCCTACGAGCAGTACTTC
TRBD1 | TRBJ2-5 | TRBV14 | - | CASSGPGTGHVWTQYF | TGTGCCAGCAGCGGGCCAGGGACAGGGCACGTATGGACCCAGTACTTC
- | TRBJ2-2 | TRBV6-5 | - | CASSQDRFTGELFF | TGTGCCAGCAGTCAGGACAGATTCACCGGGGAGCTGTTTTTT
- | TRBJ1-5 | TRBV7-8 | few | CASSLVVQPQHF | TGTGCCAGCAGCTTAGTCGTCCAGCCCCAGCATTTT
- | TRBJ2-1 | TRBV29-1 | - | CSVEDRREVTAEQFF | TGCAGCGTTGAAGATCGGCGGGAAGTAACGGCTGAGCAGTTCTTC
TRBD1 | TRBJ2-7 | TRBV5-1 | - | CASGTGATSYEQYF | TGCGCCAGCGGGACAGGGGCCACCTCCTACGAGCAGTACTTC
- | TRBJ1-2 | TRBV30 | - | CAWSVGANYGYTF | TGTGCCTGGAGTGTAGGAGCTAACTATGGCTACACCTTC
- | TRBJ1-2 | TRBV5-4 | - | CASSLDIRLPNYGYTF | TGTGCCAGCAGCTTGGATATCAGGCTCCCTAACTATGGCTACACCTTC
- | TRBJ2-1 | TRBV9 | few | CASSRTGASSYNEQFF | TGTGCCAGCAGCCGAACGGGGGCCAGCTCCTACAATGAGCAGTTCTTC
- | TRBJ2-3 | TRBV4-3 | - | CASSQLSADTQYF | TGCGCCAGCAGCCAACTCTCAGCAGATACGCAGTATTTT
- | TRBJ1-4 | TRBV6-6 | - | CASREYREVHEKLFF | TGTGCCAGCAGAGAATACAGGGAGGTGCATGAAAAACTGTTTTTT
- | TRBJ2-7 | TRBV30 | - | CAWGTNYEQYF | TGTGCCTGGGGGACAAACTACGAGCAGTACTTC
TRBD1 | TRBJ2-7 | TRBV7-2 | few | CASRRVPGQGFEQYF | TGTGCCAGCAGGCGAGTACCGGGACAGGGTTTCGAGCAGTACTTC
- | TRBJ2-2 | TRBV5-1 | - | CASSYVRSNTGELFF | TGCGCCAGCAGCTATGTTCGATCTAACACCGGGGAGCTGTTTTTT
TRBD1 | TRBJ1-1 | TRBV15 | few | CATTPGTGGTEAFF | TGTGCCACCACCCCAGGGACAGGGGGCACTGAAGCTTTCTTT